This T cell receptor (beta chain) was documented in a study of cytomegalovirus exposure and HLA in healthy donors (dated by TCRdb to 2017 to 2019). Describing the broader study: According to an earlier analysis of 587 of the donors, about 190 million T cells yielded over 100 million unique TCR beta sequences and about 300 Gb of sequence data. The number of donors typed differed by locus, with about 629-630 for A, B, C, DRB1 and DQB1, roughly 520 for DQA1, 600 to 610 for DPA1, and about 450 for DPB1. The study aimed to test whether signatures of past pathogen exposure could be identified by cataloging public T cell receptors. The later analysis used no new phenotypic data to find candidate immune exposures, relying instead on TCR beta sequences and their occurrence across donors. Genome-wide SNP genotypes for about 65% of the roughly 670 donors were used in a later genetic analysis, which treated that subset as a discovery cohort. All discovery cohort repertoires had been generated on a single sequencing platform. Alongside the repertoire data, information on donor age, sex, ethnicity and CMV serostatus was compiled. The study used immunosequencing to profile the T cell repertoires of approximately 630 subjects and linked those repertoires to cytomegalovirus serostatus. Among the roughly 400 genotyped donors, around 81% belonged to the genetic ancestry cluster associated with self-reported Caucasian donors. The study combined high-throughput TCR immunosequencing, statistical association of individual TCRs with disease status, and machine learning to predict cytomegalovirus infection status. A later analysis re-examined previously published TCR beta repertoires from about 700 donors and added high-resolution HLA genotyping to investigate patterns of TCR occurrence. Roughly 300 gigabases of sequencing data and 70 million to 100 million unique TCR sequences were included in an early release covering about 700 HLA-typed donors. HLA typing covered class I and class II loci at four-digit resolution. Besides the first cohort of 666 subjects, a separate validation cohort made up of around 120 different subjects was used. Across 398 genotyped donors of the cohort, an average of about 240,000 unique TCR beta nucleotide sequences per donor were sequenced, and about a sixth of those sequences were non-productive. An earlier analysis of 587 of the donors applied high-throughput TCR beta sequencing to assess whether each TCR beta V gene segment acted as functional or pseudogenic. Four or five DR-DQ haplotypes were treated as single units for association and clustering because of strong linkage in the cohort. Points the paper makes about the study in general: A later analysis associated about 18,000 TCR beta sequences with specific HLA alleles at a false discovery rate of 0.05. Because counts were too low, 15 to 20 rarely observed V segments, including chromosome 9 orphons, were left out of the earlier analysis of 587 of the donors. In vitro tests confirmed that a few of the cytomegalovirus-associated TCR beta chains recognize cytomegalovirus antigens. A group of highly shared sequence variants was considered likely to be a technical artifact of the sequencing pipeline. In an earlier analysis of about 600 of the donors, most TCR beta V segments appeared in productive rearrangements about 90% or about 30% of the time, broadly matching IMGT annotations. According to a later analysis, parvovirus B19, influenza, CMV and Epstein-Barr virus appeared linked to several top co-occurrence clusters. A further reported finding was that TCR beta sequences accurately predicted the HLA-A and HLA-B alleles for most subjects in the first cohort. Compared with equally common non-associated chains, HLA-associated TCR beta chains in a later analysis were more clonally expanded and had lower generation probabilities. According to the authors, the approach could potentially be generalized to other disease states and immunological phenotypes. For the cohort, immune exposure information was limited to CMV serostatus. This cohort had only TCR beta chains sequenced, and the lack of alpha or paired-chain data limited which features could be detected. The presence/absence analyses assumed that sequencing depth was roughly uniform across donors, and that assumption may not be true. A later analysis found that most CMV-associated TCR beta chains appeared HLA-restricted, with HLA associations seemingly driven largely by CMV exposure. When HLA alleles, especially DR and DQ, strongly co-occurred, attributing TCR associations to individual alleles was difficult. In a later genetic analysis, fewer N-insertions in productive TCRs were reported among donors in an Asian-associated ancestry cluster than the approximately 710-donor mean. Most TCR sequences were seen in very few donors, while some public TCRs were found in many individuals. An association between a missense DCLRE1C variant and V-gene and J-gene trimming of TCR beta chains was found in a later genetic analysis and replicated in an independent cohort. The 87-base-pair reads could not distinguish some IMGT-functional V segments, including TRBV6-2 and TRBV6-3, so those segments were excluded. A total of some 180 TCR beta chains were listed by the study as associated with cytomegalovirus. Cytomegalovirus status was reported to be diagnosed by the classifier with high specificity and sensitivity in both the original and validation cohorts. A later analysis found that TCR association rates varied across HLA loci, with DRB1 alleles showing the most associated TCRs and HLA-C alleles the fewest. Because some donors lacked HLA typing at each locus, the association tests relied only on the typed subset. Linkage disequilibrium might explain the correlated functional status among segregating V segments, but an unknown experimental factor could not be ruled out.

A word on this clone: Its antigen remains unidentified. No quality values exist for individual bases; no much larger clone is one base distant.

The cohort consisted of 600 to 750 healthy bone marrow donors. At the time of sampling, all cohort members were nominally healthy, though unrecorded immune exposures were likely present. The donor tested CMV seropositive and was one of the 289 seropositive cohort members. A peripheral blood sample was provided by each donor, and peripheral blood mononuclear cells were used for TCR beta sequencing. Genomic DNA was extracted from the blood cell samples with the Qiagen DNeasy Blood Extraction Kit. Libraries were made using the immunoSEQ multiplex PCR assay. A mixture of 60 forward primers for TCR Vbeta segments and 13 reverse primers for TCR Jbeta segments was used in the multiplex PCR. A multiplex PCR assay on genomic DNA amplified the CDR3 region of rearranged TCR beta genes. The amplified TCR beta libraries were sequenced on the Illumina HiSeq System as 87-base-pair reads. Turning to the authors' computational methods: A later analysis counted tens of millions of unique TCR beta chains across the 650 to 700 repertoires, and 10 million to 11 million of these chains were shared by at least two donors. Raw reads were error-corrected and collapsed into unique sequences with a nearest-neighbor algorithm that merged closely related sequences to remove PCR and sequencing errors. CDR3 sequences were aligned to IMGT reference sequences to assign V, D and J gene segments. For a sequence to be retained, a match of at least six nucleotides was required to both a V gene segment and a J gene segment. A rearrangement was called productive if the CDR3 had no stop codons and remained in frame with V and J, and every other rearrangement was called non-productive. Following IMGT convention, CDR3 was defined as the stretch from the second conserved V-encoded cysteine up to the conserved J-encoded phenylalanine. Sequences without an unambiguous match to a single V gene segment were excluded from the earlier analysis of almost 600 of the donors. An earlier analysis of a few hundred of the donors classified V segments as functional when productive rearrangements were above 56.7% and as segregating when the standard deviation between donors was above 5%. To diagnose cytomegalovirus status from the catalog of TCR beta chain sequences, a statistical classification framework was built. A later analysis assigned V and J genes by comparing TCR nucleotide sequences with IMGT/GENE-DB human TR gene sequences. Using the TCRdist pipeline, a later analysis assigned CDR3 sequences along with most-parsimonious VDJ recombination scenarios. In a later analysis, each TCR beta chain was defined by its CDR3 amino acid sequence together with its V-gene family, and reads lacking a unique V-gene family were excluded. In a later analysis, around 600 highly shared, low-generation-probability nucleotide sequences were removed to address suspected cross-contamination and a sequencing artifact. A later analysis calculated a clonal expansion index for each public chain from normalized within-repertoire ranks of inferred template counts. In a later analysis, generation probabilities were computed with a VDJ recombination model fitted to out-of-frame rearrangements, and the resulting probabilities were checked against IGoR. Hypergeometric tests were used in a later analysis to score TCR-TCR, TCR-HLA and TCR-CMV co-occurrence, with a repertoire-size bias correction applied to the TCR pairs. To estimate false discovery rates, a later analysis permuted the HLA or CMV assignments 20 times. In a later analysis, co-occurring TCRs were grouped using DBSCAN, with TCRdist sequence similarity added in when clustering inside HLA-allele-positive subsets. Co-occurrence clustering excluded repertoires with fewer than 30,000 or more than 120,000 public chains, plus five with anomalous nucleotide sharing. Drawn from immuneACCESS, this table holds only the in-frame rearrangements with V and J called that TCRdb kept. Clones are partly lost; checked studies trace under half to an unresolved V gene and leave the rest unexplained. D and trimming come from the DNA, and the V and J calls and clone size come from that table. The sample contains about 140,000 clones, approximately 84% of them found a single time. 1.4% of the sample rests with the top ten.

From the germline V gene (reference sequence), CDR1 is LNHDA and CDR2 is SQIVND. Trimming takes 7 bases off V and 2 bases off J; junction bases not matched to a gene: 3. The CDR3 runs 14 amino acids, cysteine and phenylalanine included. Left in the record is the CDR3 DNA by itself, 42 bases read in frame from the first base. The sequenced sample was PBMCs. The V and J genes are TRBV19 and TRBJ2-1; 9 bases in the junction line up with TRBD2. This sequence was found in a man aged 30 to 45 in good health and CMV-seropositive. The CDR3 region: CASMGTSPYNEQFF. The DNA sequence follows: TGTGCCAGTATGGGGACTAGCCCCTACAATGAGCAGTTCTTC.